These 3 T cell receptor beta chains were sequenced from one sample in a study of neoadjuvant anti-PD-1 for oral cavity cancer. Profiling relied on immunoSEQ multiplex PCR, and the TCRdb table lists in-frame clones only, not all of them. The table has approximately 17,000 clones, about 70% seen once. Specimen: PBMCs, collected before nivolumab (anti-PD-1) treatment. Receptor source: a person aged 35-79 years with oral cavity squamous cell carcinoma.

The chain is built from TRBV6-5 and TRBJ1-5, with 9 bases that match TRBD1. Trimming removed 0 bases from V and 5 bases from J; junction bases left unmatched: 5. The CDR3 runs 16 residues. Germline V gives CDR1 MNHEY, CDR2 SVGAGI. CDR3 amino acids: CASSYSGTGSHQPQHF. As DNA, the CDR3 is TGTGCCAGCAGTTACTCAGGGACAGGGAGCCATCAGCCCCAGCATTTT.

The gene calls are TRBV15 and TRBJ2-2; the match to TRBD1 covers 10 bases. This CDR3 spans 15 amino acids. CDR1 is LNHNV and CDR2 is YYDKDF in the germline V gene (reference sequence). V lost 5 bases, J lost 6 bases, and 6 bases stayed unmatched. The CDR3, as DNA: TGTGCCACCAGCCAACCGGGACAGGGGTCCGGGGAGCTGTTTTTT. Amino acids: CATSQPGQGSGELFF.

This clone was found once. The V gene is TRBV4-1, the J gene TRBJ2-7, with a tentative D call TRBD1 (5 bases). Germline CDR1 is MGHRA and CDR2 is YSYEKL. The CDR3 consists of 13 residues. Trimming took off 4 bases at V and 2 bases at J, with 9 bases between the two ends. The CDR3: CASSLEGAYEQYF. CDR3 nucleotides: TGCGCCAGCAGCCTGGAAGGGGCCTACGAGCAGTACTTC.